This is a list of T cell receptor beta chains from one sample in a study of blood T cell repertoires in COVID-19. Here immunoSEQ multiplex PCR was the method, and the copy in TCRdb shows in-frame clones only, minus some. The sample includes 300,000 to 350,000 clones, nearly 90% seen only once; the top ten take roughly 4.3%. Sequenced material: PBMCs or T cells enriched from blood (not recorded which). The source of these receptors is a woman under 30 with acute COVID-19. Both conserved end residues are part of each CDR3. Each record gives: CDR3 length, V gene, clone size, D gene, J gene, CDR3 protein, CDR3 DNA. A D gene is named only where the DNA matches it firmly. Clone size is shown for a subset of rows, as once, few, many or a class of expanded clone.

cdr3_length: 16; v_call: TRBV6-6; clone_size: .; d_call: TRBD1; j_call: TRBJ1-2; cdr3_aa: CASSSDRGVGIYGYTF; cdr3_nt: TGTGCCAGCAGTTCAGACAGGGGAGTTGGGATCTATGGCTACACCTTC
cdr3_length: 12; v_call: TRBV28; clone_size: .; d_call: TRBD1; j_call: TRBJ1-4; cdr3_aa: CASSWGRTGAVF; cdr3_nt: TGTGCCAGCAGTTGGGGCCGGACAGGGGCGGTTTTT
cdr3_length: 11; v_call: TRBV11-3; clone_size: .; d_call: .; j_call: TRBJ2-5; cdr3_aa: CASSLAKTQYF; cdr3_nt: TGTGCCAGCAGCTTAGCAAAGACCCAGTACTTC
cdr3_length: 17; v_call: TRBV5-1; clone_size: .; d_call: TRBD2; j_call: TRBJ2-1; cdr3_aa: CASSLGKTSGPYNEQFF; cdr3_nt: TGCGCCAGCAGCTTGGGAAAGACTAGCGGGCCCTACAATGAGCAGTTCTTC
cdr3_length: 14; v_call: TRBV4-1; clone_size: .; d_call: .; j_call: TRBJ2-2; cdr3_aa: CASSQGLGAGELFF; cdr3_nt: TGCGCCAGCAGCCAAGGGCTAGGAGCCGGGGAGCTGTTTTTT
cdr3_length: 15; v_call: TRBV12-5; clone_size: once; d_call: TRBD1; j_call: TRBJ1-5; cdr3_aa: CASGPTGKFRQPQHF; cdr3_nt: TGTGCTAGTGGCCCGACAGGGAAGTTCCGGCAGCCCCAGCATTTT
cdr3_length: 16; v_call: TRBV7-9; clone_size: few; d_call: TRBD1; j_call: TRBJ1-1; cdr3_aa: CASSLLSGRGHTEAFF; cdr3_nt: TGTGCCAGCAGCTTATTAAGTGGCAGGGGGCACACTGAAGCTTTCTTT
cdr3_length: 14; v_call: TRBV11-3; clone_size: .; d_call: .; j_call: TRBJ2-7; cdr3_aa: CASSPHQAYYEQYF; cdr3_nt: TGTGCCAGCAGCCCCCACCAGGCCTACTACGAGCAGTACTTC
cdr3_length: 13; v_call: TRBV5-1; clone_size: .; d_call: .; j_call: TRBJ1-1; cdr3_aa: CASRPRTDTEAFF; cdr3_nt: TGCGCCAGCAGGCCTCGGACAGACACTGAAGCTTTCTTT
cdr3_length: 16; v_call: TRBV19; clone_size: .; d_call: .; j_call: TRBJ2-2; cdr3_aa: CASSTYGGLNTGELFF; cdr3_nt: TGTGCCAGTAGTACCTATGGGGGCTTGAACACCGGGGAGCTGTTTTTT
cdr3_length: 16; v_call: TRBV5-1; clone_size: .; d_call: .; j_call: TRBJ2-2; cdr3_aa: CASSLETGSNTGELFF; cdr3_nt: TGCGCCAGCAGCTTGGAGACAGGCTCCAACACCGGGGAGCTGTTTTTT
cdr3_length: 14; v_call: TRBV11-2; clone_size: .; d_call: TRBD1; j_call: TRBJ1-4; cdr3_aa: CASSQDRAVEKLFF; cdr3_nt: TGTGCCAGCAGCCAGGACAGGGCTGTAGAAAAACTGTTTTTT
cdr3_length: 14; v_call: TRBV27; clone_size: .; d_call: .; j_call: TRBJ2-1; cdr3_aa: CASSSYRVGNEQFF; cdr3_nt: TGTGCCAGCAGTTCTTACAGGGTTGGGAATGAGCAGTTCTTC
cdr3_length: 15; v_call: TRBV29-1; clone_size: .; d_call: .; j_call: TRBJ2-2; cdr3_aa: CSVEVLMARTGELFF; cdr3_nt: TGCAGCGTTGAAGTCCTCATGGCCAGAACCGGGGAGCTGTTTTTT
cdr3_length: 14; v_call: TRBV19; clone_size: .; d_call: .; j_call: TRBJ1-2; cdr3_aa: CASRTLGGSYGYTF; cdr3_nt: TGTGCCAGTAGGACCCTCGGGGGTAGCTATGGCTACACCTTC
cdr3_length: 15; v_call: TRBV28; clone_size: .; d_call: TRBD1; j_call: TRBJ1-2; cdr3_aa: CASSLSPGGTYGYTF; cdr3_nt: TGTGCCAGCAGTTTATCGCCAGGGGGGACCTATGGCTACACCTTC
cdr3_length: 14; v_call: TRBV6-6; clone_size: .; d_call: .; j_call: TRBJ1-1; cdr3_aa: CASIMRGRDTEAFF; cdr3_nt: TGTGCCAGTATTATGCGGGGGCGAGACACTGAAGCTTTCTTT
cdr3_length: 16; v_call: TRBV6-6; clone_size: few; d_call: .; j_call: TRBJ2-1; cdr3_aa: CASTKAEVGGGDEQFF; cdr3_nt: TGTGCCAGCACAAAGGCAGAGGTAGGGGGCGGGGATGAGCAGTTCTTC
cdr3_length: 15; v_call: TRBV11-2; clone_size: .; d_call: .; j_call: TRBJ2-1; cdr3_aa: CASSRIPGGYNEQFF; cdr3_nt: TGTGCCAGCAGCCGAATTCCCGGCGGCTACAATGAGCAGTTCTTC
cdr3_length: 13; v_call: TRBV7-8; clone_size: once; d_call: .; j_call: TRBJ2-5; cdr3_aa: CASSAEGWETQYF; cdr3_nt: TGTGCCAGCAGCGCGGAGGGGTGGGAGACCCAGTACTTC
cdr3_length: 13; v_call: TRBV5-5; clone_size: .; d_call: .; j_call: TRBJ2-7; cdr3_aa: CASSFITSHEQYF; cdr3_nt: TGTGCCAGCAGCTTTATAACTTCCCACGAGCAGTACTTC
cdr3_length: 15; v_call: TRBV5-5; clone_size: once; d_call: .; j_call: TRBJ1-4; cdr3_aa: CASSLAGGFDEKLFF; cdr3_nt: TGTGCCAGCAGCTTGGCCGGGGGGTTCGATGAAAAACTGTTTTTT
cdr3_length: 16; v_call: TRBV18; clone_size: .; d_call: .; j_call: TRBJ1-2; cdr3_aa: CASSPPSGAGDYGYTF; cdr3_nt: TGTGCCAGCTCACCACCGTCCGGTGCAGGGGACTATGGCTACACCTTC
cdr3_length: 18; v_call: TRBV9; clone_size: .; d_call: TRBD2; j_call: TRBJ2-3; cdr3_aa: CASSDRGRFPLGTDTQYF; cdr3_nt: TGTGCCAGCAGCGACCGCGGGAGGTTCCCTTTAGGAACAGATACGCAGTATTTT
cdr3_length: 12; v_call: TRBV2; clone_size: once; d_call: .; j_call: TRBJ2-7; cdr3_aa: CASSDRSYEQYF; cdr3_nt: TGTGCCAGCAGTGACCGGTCCTACGAGCAGTACTTC
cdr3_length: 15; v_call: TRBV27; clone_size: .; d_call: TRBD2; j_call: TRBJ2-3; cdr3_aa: CASSSSGRGTDTQYF; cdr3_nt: TGTGCCAGCAGTTCGAGCGGGAGGGGGACAGATACGCAGTATTTT
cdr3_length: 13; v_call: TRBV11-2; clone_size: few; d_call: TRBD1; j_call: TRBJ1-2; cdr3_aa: CASTRDRGNGYTF; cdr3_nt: TGTGCCAGCACCCGCGACAGGGGCAATGGCTACACCTTC
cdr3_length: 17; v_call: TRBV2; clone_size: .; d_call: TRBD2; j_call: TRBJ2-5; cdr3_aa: CASSEVAGGPREETQYF; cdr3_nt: TGTGCCAGCAGTGAAGTAGCGGGAGGGCCTAGGGAAGAGACCCAGTACTTC
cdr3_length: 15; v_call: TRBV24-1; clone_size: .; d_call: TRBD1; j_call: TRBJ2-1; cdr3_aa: CATGKGQGANNEQFF; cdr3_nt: TGTGCCACAGGGAAAGGACAGGGGGCCAACAATGAGCAGTTCTTC
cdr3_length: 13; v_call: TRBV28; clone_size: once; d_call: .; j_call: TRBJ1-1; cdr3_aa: CATSSPGGAEAFF; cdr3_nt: TGTGCCACATCAAGTCCGGGGGGCGCTGAAGCTTTCTTT
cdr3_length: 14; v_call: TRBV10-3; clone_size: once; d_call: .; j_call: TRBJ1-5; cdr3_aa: CAISQAVGDQPQHF; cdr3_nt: TGTGCCATCTCCCAGGCGGTGGGAGATCAGCCCCAGCATTTT
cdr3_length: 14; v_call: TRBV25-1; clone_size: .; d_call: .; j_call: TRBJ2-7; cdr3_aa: CASSEYDGAGEQYF; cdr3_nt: TGTGCCAGCAGTGAATACGACGGTGCGGGAGAGCAGTACTTC
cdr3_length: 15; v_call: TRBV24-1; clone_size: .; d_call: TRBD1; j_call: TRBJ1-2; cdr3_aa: CATSDGTAIPGGYTF; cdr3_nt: TGTGCCACCAGCGATGGGACAGCTATTCCGGGTGGCTACACCTTC
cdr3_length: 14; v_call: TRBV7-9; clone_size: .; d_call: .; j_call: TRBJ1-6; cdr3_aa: CASSLKSTNSPLHF; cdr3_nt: TGTGCCAGCAGCTTAAAATCCACAAATTCACCCCTCCACTTT
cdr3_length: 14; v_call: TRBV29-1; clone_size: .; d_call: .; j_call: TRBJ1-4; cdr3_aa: CSVDSGSTNEKLFF; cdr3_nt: TGCAGCGTTGATTCGGGTTCAACTAATGAAAAACTGTTTTTT
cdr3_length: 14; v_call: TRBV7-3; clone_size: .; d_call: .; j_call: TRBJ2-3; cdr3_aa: CASSPEDQPDTQYF; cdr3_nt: TGTGCCAGCAGCCCTGAGGATCAACCAGATACGCAGTATTTT
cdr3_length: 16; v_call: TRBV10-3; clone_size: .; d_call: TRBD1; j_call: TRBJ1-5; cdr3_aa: CAISDSGTGSNQPQHF; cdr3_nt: TGTGCCATCAGTGACTCCGGGACAGGGAGCAATCAGCCCCAGCATTTT
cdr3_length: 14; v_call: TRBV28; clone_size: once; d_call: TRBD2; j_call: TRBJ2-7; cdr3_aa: CASLTSGSSYEQYF; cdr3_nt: TGTGCCAGTCTGACTAGCGGGAGCTCCTACGAGCAGTACTTC
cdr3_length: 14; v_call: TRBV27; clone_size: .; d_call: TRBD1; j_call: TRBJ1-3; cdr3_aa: CASSLNGQGRSIYF; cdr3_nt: TGTGCCAGCAGTTTAAACGGACAGGGACGATCCATATATTTT
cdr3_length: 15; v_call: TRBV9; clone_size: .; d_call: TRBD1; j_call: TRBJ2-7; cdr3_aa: CASSSRDRGGDEQYF; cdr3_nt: TGTGCCAGCAGCTCCCGGGACAGGGGTGGGGACGAGCAGTACTTC
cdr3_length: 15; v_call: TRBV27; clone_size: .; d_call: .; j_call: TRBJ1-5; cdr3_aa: CASSLFGSGNQPQHF; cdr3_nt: TGTGCCAGCAGTTTATTCGGGTCTGGCAATCAGCCCCAGCATTTT
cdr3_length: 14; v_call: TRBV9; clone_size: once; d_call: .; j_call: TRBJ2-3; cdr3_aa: CASSVGLGTDTQYF; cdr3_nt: TGTGCCAGCAGCGTGGGACTTGGCACAGATACGCAGTATTTT
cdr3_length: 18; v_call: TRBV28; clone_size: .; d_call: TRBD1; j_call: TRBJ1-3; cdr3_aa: CASTSVTYRGRAGNTIYF; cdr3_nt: TGTGCCAGCACCTCTGTCACCTACAGGGGTAGAGCTGGAAACACCATATATTTT
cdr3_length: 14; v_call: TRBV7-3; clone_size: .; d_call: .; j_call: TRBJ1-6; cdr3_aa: CASSTGQTNSPLHF; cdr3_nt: TGTGCCAGCAGCACAGGACAGACTAATTCACCCCTCCACTTT
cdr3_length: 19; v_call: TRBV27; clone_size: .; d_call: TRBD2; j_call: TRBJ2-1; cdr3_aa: CASSPVIFSGRALGNEQFF; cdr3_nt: TGTGCCAGCAGCCCCGTGATATTTAGCGGGAGGGCCTTGGGGAATGAGCAGTTCTTC
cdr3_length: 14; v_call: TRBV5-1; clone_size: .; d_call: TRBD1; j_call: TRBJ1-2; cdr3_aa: CASNEQGADYGYTF; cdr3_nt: TGCGCCAGCAACGAACAGGGGGCGGACTATGGCTACACCTTC
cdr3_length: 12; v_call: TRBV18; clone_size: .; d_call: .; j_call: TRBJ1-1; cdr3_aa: CASSPDSLEAFF; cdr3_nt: TGTGCCAGCTCACCGGACAGTCTTGAAGCTTTCTTT